Below, one TCR beta chain is given with its context. Its antigen is not known. This record belongs to a study of T-cell memory formation after mild COVID-19. About the study: Clustering of TCRs was largely donor specific.

Findings of the study overall: Memory cells collected pre-infection included some clones that later responded, suggesting cross-reactive memory joined. The CD4+ clones that contracted clustered mainly within CM and EM, and the CD8+ clones concentrated in EMRA.

This CDR3 is built from 14 residues. With V trimmed by 3 bases and J by 5 bases, 4 bases remained unmatched. Per germline, CDR1 MNHEY and CDR2 SMNVEV (reference sequence). TCR alpha and TCR beta cDNA libraries carrying sample barcodes and UMIs came from 5'RACE with constant-segment primers. TCRdb passed the 5' RACE reads through MiXCR, listing each CDR3 protein once. The table has 150,000 to 200,000 distinct CDR3 sequences, approximately 14% seen once. This TCR was recovered from an adult woman who had mild COVID-19 (a few samples of this study predate the infection). Cell type and time point are not known. Specimen: PBMCs or a T cell subset sorted from them (not recorded which). This chain joins TRBV27 and TRBJ2-3, with 8 bases identical to TRBD2. The CDR3 here is CASSFGGRQDTQYF. The CDR3 bases are TGTGCCAGCAGTTTTGGCGGGAGGCAAGATACGCAGTATTTT.